Below are 18 T cell receptor beta chains sequenced from a single sample in a study of T cell changes during pregnancy in multiple sclerosis. Sequencing used immunoSEQ multiplex PCR; TCRdb keeps in-frame clones, though not all of them. Among around 40,000 clones listed, roughly nine tenths were seen once. Sample: CD4+ T cells from peripheral blood mononuclear cells, taken after pregnancy. These receptors all come from a female donor in good health, enrolled as a control in a pregnancy study.

The genes are TRBV29-1 and TRBJ1-2, with a possible D match to TRBD1 (6 bases). The CDR3 is 13 residues long. Per the germline V gene, CDR1 is SQVTM and CDR2 is ANQGSEA. The ends were cut back, 2 bases at V and 7 bases at J, with 14 bases in the middle. The CDR3 is CSVESLPGAGYTF. The CDR3 nucleotides are TGCAGCGTTGAATCGCTCCCAGGGGCTGGCTACACCTTC.

The rearrangement joins TRBV7-2 to TRBJ2-7, with 10 bases lining up with TRBD1. V was clipped by 5 bases and J by 5 bases; unmatched bases: 6. Germline V CDR1 and CDR2: SGHTA, FQGNSA. This CDR3 region has 14 residues. DNA for the CDR3: TGTGCCAGCAGCCAAGGGGACAGGGGACACGAGCAGTACTTC. Its translation: CASSQGDRGHEQYF. The variable domain in full, with the rest retrieved from reference TRBV7-2 and TRBJ2-7, is GAGVSQSPSNKVTEKGKDVELRCDPISGHTALYWYRQSLGQGLEFLIYFQGNSAPDKSGLPSDRFSAERTGGSVSTLTIQRTQQEDSAVYLCASSQGDRGHEQYFGPGTRLTVT.

This sequence joins TRBV5-1 and TRBJ2-1, with TRBD1 matching 11 bases. The CDR3 runs to 15 residues. V lost 4 bases, J lost 8 bases, and 8 bases stayed unmatched. Germline values: CDR1 SGHRS, CDR2 YFSETQ. CDR3 in DNA: TGCGCCAGCAGCGGCGTTTGGACAGGGGGCGATGAGCAGTTCTTC. Protein: CASSGVWTGGDEQFF.

The chain has TRBV7-3 and TRBJ1-1; 9 bases agree with TRBD1. The CDR3 runs 14 residues. With 5 bases clipped from V and 8 bases from J, the junction kept 9 bases outside the gene matches. Looked up from germline, CDR1 is SGHTA and CDR2 is FQGTGA. This CDR3 is CASSPEQGAVEAFF. CDR3 DNA sequence: TGTGCCAGCAGCCCAGAACAGGGGGCGGTGGAAGCTTTCTTT.

The chain combines TRBV7-2 with TRBJ2-3; TRBD2 is a possible D gene (6 bases). V lost 2 bases and J lost 0, with 15 bases in between. The CDR3 consists of 17 residues. Germline V CDR1 and CDR2: SGHTA, FQGNSA. CDR3 coding DNA: TGTGCCAGCAGCTTATACGCGGGACTCTCTAGCACAGATACGCAGTATTTT. Amino acid sequence: CASSLYAGLSSTDTQYF.

The gene calls are TRBV6-5 and TRBJ1-6, with D unclear. Germline V gene data show CDR1 as MNHEY and CDR2 as SVGAGI. The CDR3 has 16 residues. The V end lost 2 bases, the J end lost 7 bases, and 15 bases lay between the germline ends. The CDR3 loop is CASSYSGRGSNSPLHF. The CDR3 region has the DNA TGTGCCAGCAGTTACAGTGGGAGAGGGAGCAATTCACCCCTCCACTTT.

The gene calls are TRBV4-2 and TRBJ2-1; 11 bases fit TRBD2. The CDR3 is 17 residues long. J lost 7 bases, V lost 3 bases, and 11 bases had no gene match. Germline V gene data show CDR1 as LGHNA and CDR2 as YNFKEQ. The CDR3 DNA follows: TGTGCCAGCAGCCAGGCGGAGCCTAGCGGGGGGTTAAATGAGCAGTTCTTC. As protein: CASSQAEPSGGLNEQFF.

V usage is TRBV10-3 and J usage is TRBJ2-2; the match to TRBD2 covers 10 bases. CDR3 size: 15 residues. Trimming at V came to 7 bases and at J to 3 bases, leaving 5 bases not matched to a gene. CDR1 and CDR2 from the germline V gene are ENHRY and SYGVKD. This CDR3 reads CAINRLAGDTGELFF. CDR3 coding DNA: TGTGCCATCAACCGACTAGCGGGTGACACCGGGGAGCTGTTTTTT.

This chain links TRBV5-5 with TRBJ2-2; TRBD1 agrees at 9 bases. The CDR3 contains 14 residues. V was pared by 1 base and J by 7 bases, with 2 bases of the junction left unmatched. CDR1 is SGHKS and CDR2 is YYEKEE in the germline V gene (reference sequence). The CDR3 DNA follows: TGTGCCAGCAGCTTGACAGGGGGCCTCGGGGAGCTGTTTTTT. Its translation is CASSLTGGLGELFF.

This CDR3 reads CASSGNPMGANTQYF. For the CDR3, the DNA is TGTGCCAGCAGCGGTAATCCGATGGGCGCAAATACGCAGTATTTT. This rearrangement joins TRBV7-6 to TRBJ2-3; no clear D. V shed 5 bases and J shed 7 bases, with 19 bases lying between them. Germline CDR1 reads SGHVS; CDR2 reads FNYEAQ. CDR3 size: 15 residues.

This clone was found once. The V gene is TRBV19, the J gene TRBJ1-2; 7 bases match TRBD1. The V gene end was trimmed by 4 bases and the J gene end by 6 bases; junction bases not matched to a gene: 14. The CDR3 spans 16 residues. Germline CDR1 is LNHDA and CDR2 is SQIVND (reference sequence). The CDR3 region is CASSNRPHRGSDGYTF. The CDR3 region has the DNA TGTGCCAGTAGTAATAGGCCCCACAGGGGATCGGATGGCTACACCTTC. The complete variable domain, with remaining parts taken from reference TRBV19 and TRBJ1-2, reads DGGITQSPKYLFRKEGQNVTLSCEQNLNHDAMYWYRQDPGQGLRLIYYSQIVNDFQKGDIAEGYSVSREKKESFPLTVTSAQKNPTAFYLCASSNRPHRGSDGYTFGSGTRLTVV.

This rearrangement joins TRBV27 to TRBJ2-1; 9 nucleotides align to TRBD2. Germline values: CDR1 MNHEY, CDR2 SMNVEV (reference sequence). V dropped 6 bases and J dropped 4; count of bases not matched to a gene: 4. The CDR3 loop spans 14 amino acids. The CDR3 reads CASSAGGPYNEQFF. CDR3 bases: TGTGCCAGCAGCGCGGGGGGGCCGTACAATGAGCAGTTCTTC.

V gene TRBV14 combines with J gene TRBJ2-4; D is perhaps TRBD2 (7 bases). Germline CDR1 SGHDN, CDR2 FVKESK. Trimming removed 1 base at V and 9 bases at J, with 10 bases between. This CDR3 is built from 13 residues. The chain's CDR3 is CASSQGGGLIQYF. CDR3 sequence (DNA): TGTGCCAGCAGCCAAGGGGGGGGCCTCATTCAGTACTTC.

The chain couples TRBV5-1 to TRBJ1-1, with 7 nucleotides matching TRBD1. The germline V gene has CDR1 SGHRS and CDR2 YFSETQ. V lost 3 bases and J lost 6; bases outside the gene matches: 5. The CDR3 spans 13 residues. For the CDR3, the DNA is TGCGCCAGCAGCTGGGGGACAGAGGCTGAAGCTTTCTTT. This gives the protein CASSWGTEAEAFF.

The DNA of the CDR3 is TGCGCCAGCAGCCCCCCTGAGGGCTTTGGCTACACCTTC. As protein: CASSPPEGFGYTF. The genes are TRBV5-1 and TRBJ1-2; the D is unclear. V was trimmed by 4 bases and J by 7 bases, leaving 14 bases between them. Germline-derived CDR1 and CDR2 are SGHRS and YFSETQ. This CDR3 region has 13 residues.

In its sample, this clone was seen once. The chain recombines TRBV6-5 with TRBJ1-3; D gene unclear. Germline V gene lookup returns CDR1 MNHEY and CDR2 SVGAGI. This CDR3 is built from 14 residues. Trimming shortened V by 6 bases and J by 0 bases, and 9 bases separated the two germline ends. This chain's CDR3 is CASRSTASGNTIYF. CDR3 DNA sequence: TGTGCCAGCAGAAGTACAGCCTCTGGAAACACCATATATTTT.

This chain uses TRBV7-2 with TRBJ2-7; TRBD2 aligns across 11 bases. Trimming took 3 bases from V and 3 from J; bases not matched to a gene: 10. The CDR3 runs 17 residues. Germline V lookup: CDR1 SGHTA, CDR2 FQGNSA. The CDR3 spells CASSLGPLSGGDYEQYF. CDR3 coding DNA: TGTGCCAGCAGCTTGGGGCCCCTTAGCGGGGGGGACTACGAGCAGTACTTC. Filled out from reference TRBV7-2 and TRBJ2-7, the complete variable domain reads GAGVSQSPSNKVTEKGKDVELRCDPISGHTALYWYRQSLGQGLEFLIYFQGNSAPDKSGLPSDRFSAERTGGSVSTLTIQRTQQEDSAVYLCASSLGPLSGGDYEQYFGPGTRLTVT.

This clone was seen once. The chain employs TRBV5-4 and TRBJ1-2; TRBD1 agrees at 7 bases. With 0 bases clipped from V and 7 bases from J, the junction kept 6 bases outside the gene matches. Germline assignment: CDR1 SGHNT and CDR2 YYREEE (reference sequence). The CDR3 runs 14 residues. CDR3 sequence reads: CASSLAGRGLGYTF. The CDR3, as DNA: TGTGCCAGCAGCTTGGCCGGGAGGGGGCTTGGCTACACCTTC.